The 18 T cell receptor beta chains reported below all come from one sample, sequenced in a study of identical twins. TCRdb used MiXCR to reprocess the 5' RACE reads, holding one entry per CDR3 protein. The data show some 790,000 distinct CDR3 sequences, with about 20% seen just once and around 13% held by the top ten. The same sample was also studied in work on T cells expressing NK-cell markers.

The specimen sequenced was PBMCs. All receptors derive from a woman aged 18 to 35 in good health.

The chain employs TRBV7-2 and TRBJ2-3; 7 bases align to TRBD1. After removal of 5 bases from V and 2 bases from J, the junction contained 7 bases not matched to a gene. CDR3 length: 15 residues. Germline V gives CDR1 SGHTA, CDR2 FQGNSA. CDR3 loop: CASSPMGQSTDTQYF. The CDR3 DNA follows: TGTGCCAGCAGCCCGATGGGACAGTCCACAGATACGCAGTATTTT. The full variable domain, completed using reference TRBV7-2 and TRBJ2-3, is GAGVSQSPSNKVTEKGKDVELRCDPISGHTALYWYRQSLGQGLEFLIYFQGNSAPDKSGLPSDRFSAERTGGSVSTLTIQRTQQEDSAVYLCASSPMGQSTDTQYFGPGTRLTVL.

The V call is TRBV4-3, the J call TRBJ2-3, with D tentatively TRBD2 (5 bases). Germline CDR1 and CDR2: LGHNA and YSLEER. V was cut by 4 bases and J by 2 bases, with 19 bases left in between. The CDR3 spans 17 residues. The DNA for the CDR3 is TGCGCCAGCAGCCTGACGGAGGCGGAACGCAACACAGATACGCAGTATTTT. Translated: CASSLTEAERNTDTQYF.

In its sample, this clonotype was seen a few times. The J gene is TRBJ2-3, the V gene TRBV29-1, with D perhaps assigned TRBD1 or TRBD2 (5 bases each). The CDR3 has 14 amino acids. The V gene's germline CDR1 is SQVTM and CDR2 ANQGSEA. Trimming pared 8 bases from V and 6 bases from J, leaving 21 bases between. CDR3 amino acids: CSIQDTGLMDTQYF. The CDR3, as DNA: TGCAGCATTCAGGACACGGGGTTGATGGATACGCAGTATTTT.

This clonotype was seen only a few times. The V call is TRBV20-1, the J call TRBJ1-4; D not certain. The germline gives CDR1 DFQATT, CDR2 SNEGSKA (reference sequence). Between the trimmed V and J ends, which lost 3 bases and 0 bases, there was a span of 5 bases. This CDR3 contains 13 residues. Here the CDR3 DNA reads TGCAGTGCTAGCCCATCAACTAATGAAAAACTGTTTTTT. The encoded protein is CSASPSTNEKLFF.

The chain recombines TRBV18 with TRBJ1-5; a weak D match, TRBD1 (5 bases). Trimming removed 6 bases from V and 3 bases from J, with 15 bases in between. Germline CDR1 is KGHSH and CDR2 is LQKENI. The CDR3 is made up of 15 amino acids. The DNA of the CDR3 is TGTGCCAGCTCCCCGGGGGGTGAGAACAATCAGCCCCAGCATTTT. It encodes CASSPGGENNQPQHF.

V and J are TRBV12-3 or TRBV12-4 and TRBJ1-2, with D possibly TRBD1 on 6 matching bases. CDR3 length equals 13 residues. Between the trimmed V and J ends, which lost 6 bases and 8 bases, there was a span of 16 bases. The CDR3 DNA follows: TGTGCCAGCAGAGGTCAGGGGATAGGCGGCTACACCTTC. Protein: CASRGQGIGGYTF.

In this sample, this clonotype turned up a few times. The CDR3 DNA is TGCAGTGCTGGGCGCGGACACCCCGGCAATGAGCAGTTCTTC. This encodes CSAGRGHPGNEQFF. V gene TRBV20-1 combines with J gene TRBJ2-1, with a weak D call TRBD1 (5 bases). This CDR3 is 14 amino acids long. The V end lost 5 bases, the J end lost 6 bases, and 17 bases lay between the germline ends. CDR1 is DFQATT and CDR2 is SNEGSKA in the germline V gene (reference sequence).

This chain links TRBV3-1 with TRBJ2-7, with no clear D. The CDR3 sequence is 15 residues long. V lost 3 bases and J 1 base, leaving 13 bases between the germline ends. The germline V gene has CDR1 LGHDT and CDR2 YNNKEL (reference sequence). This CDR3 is CASSQRPAGSYEQYF. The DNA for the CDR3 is TGTGCCAGCAGCCAGCGGCCGGCAGGTTCCTACGAGCAGTACTTC.

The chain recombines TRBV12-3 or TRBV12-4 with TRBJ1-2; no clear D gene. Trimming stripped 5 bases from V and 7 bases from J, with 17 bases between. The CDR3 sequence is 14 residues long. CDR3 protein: CASSLGILKGGYTF. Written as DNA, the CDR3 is TGTGCCAGCAGTCTCGGGATCCTTAAGGGTGGCTACACCTTC.

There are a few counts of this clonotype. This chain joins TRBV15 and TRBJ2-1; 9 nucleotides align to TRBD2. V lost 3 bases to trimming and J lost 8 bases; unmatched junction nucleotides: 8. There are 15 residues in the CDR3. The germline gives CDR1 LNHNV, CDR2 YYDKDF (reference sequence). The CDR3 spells CATSRGGGREDEQFF. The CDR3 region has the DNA TGTGCCACCAGCAGGGGTGGCGGGAGGGAGGATGAGCAGTTCTTC.

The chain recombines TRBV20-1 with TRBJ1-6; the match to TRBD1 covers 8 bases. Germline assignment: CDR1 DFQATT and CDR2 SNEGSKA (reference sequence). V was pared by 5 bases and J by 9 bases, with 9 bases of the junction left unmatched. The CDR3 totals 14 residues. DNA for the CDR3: TGCAGTGCTCCCCTAGGGACAGGCGGTTCACCCCTCCACTTT. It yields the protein CSAPLGTGGSPLHF.

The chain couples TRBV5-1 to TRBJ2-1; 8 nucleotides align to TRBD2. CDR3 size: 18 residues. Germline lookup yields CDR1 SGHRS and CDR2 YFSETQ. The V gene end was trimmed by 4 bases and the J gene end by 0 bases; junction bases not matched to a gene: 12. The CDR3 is CASSPKGLSGSSYNEQFF. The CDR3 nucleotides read TGCGCCAGCAGCCCAAAGGGACTAAGCGGGAGCTCCTACAATGAGCAGTTCTTC.

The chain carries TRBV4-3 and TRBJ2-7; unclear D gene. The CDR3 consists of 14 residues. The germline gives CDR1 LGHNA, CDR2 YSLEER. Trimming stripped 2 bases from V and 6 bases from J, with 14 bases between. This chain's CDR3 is CASSQIVRLSEQYF. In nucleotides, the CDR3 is TGCGCCAGCAGCCAAATCGTCCGCCTCAGCGAGCAGTACTTC.

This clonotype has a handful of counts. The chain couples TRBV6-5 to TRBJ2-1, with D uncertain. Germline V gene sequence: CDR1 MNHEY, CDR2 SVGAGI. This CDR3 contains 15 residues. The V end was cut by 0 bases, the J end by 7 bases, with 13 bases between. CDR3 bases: TGTGCCAGCAGTTACTCGTCTGGGATCACTAATGAGCAGTTCTTC. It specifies CASSYSSGITNEQFF.

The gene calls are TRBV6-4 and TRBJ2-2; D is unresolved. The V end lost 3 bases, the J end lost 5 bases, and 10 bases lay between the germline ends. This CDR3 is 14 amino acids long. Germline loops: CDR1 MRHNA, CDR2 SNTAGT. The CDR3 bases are TGTGCCAGCAGTGAAATCGCGTTAACCGGGGAGCTGTTTTTT. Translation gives CASSEIALTGELFF.

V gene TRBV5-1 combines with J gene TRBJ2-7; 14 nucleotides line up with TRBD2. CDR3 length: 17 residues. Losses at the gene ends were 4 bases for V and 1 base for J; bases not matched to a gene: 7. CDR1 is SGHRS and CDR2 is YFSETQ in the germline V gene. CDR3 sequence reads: CASSDGTSGGSSYEQYF. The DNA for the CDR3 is TGCGCCAGCAGCGACGGGACTAGCGGGGGTTCGTCCTACGAGCAGTACTTC.

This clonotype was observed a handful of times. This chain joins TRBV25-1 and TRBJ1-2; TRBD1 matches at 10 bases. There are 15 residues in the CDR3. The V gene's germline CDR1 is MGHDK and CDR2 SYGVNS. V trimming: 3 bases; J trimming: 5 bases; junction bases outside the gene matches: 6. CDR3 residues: CASSETGGARYGYTF. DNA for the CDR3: TGTGCCAGCAGTGAGACAGGGGGCGCAAGATATGGCTACACCTTC.

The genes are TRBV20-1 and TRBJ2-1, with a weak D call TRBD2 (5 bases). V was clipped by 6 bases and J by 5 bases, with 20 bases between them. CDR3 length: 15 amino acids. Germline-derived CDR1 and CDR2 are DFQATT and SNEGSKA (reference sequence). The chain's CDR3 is CSARIPSGAHNEQFF. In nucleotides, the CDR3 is TGCAGTGCGCGTATTCCCAGCGGCGCCCACAATGAGCAGTTCTTC.